This TCR beta chain was found in a study of blood T cell repertoires in COVID-19. Study-level information: Sites across the United States, Italy and Spain contributed samples from acute and convalescent COVID-19. Nucleic acid was either cDNA or gDNA, and it came from T cells, B-cell-depleted T cells, or PBMCs.

In the original processing: Amplification with reference gene primers provided the estimates of nucleated cell counts. The method was immunoSEQ multiplex PCR; TCRdb's version includes in-frame clones alone and lacks a portion of them. The DNA gave D and trimming, while V, J and clone size come from that table. Here the sample spans over 150,000 clones, more than 65% being singletons. Germline values: CDR1 MNHEY, CDR2 SVGAGI. This CDR3 comprises 15 residues. V was cut by 0 bases and J by 0 bases, with 8 bases left in between. The chain has TRBV6-5 and TRBJ1-1; maybe TRBD1 (6 bases). Source material: peripheral blood. This clonotype was sampled from a human donor in a cohort sampled during active COVID-19. The CDR3 DNA follows: TGTGCCAGCAGTTACTCCTGGACAGTGAACACTGAAGCTTTCTTT. It yields the protein CASSYSWTVNTEAFF.